Listed below are T cell receptor beta chains from one sample, sequenced in a study of T cells after posttransplantation cyclophosphamide. Libraries were prepared by immunoSEQ multiplex PCR; TCRdb keeps only in-frame clonotypes and omits some of them. The table shows 45,000 or so clones, with around 94% occurring only once. Sequencing was performed on PBMCs. These receptors came from a woman in her fifties or sixties in good health and a related stem cell transplant donor. The CDR3 runs from the conserved cysteine through the conserved F or W. D genes are given only for firm matches. A row's size may be missing; if present it is once, few, many or a size class.

v_gene: TRBV7-2; d_gene: TRBD1; abundance: -; j_gene: TRBJ2-7; CDR3aa: CASSWRQGDYEQYF; CDR3nt: TGTGCCAGCAGCTGGCGTCAGGGGGACTACGAGCAGTACTTC
v_gene: TRBV7-2; d_gene: TRBD1; abundance: -; j_gene: TRBJ2-2; CDR3aa: CASSLRSTGGTGELFF; CDR3nt: TGTGCCAGCAGCTTACGGTCCACAGGGGGCACCGGGGAGCTGTTTTTT
v_gene: TRBV7-2; d_gene: -; abundance: -; j_gene: TRBJ1-5; CDR3aa: CASSLTPEIKEHQPQHF; CDR3nt: TGTGCCAGCAGCTTAACTCCGGAGATCAAGGAGCATCAGCCCCAGCATTTT
v_gene: TRBV5-4; d_gene: -; abundance: -; j_gene: TRBJ2-3; CDR3aa: CASSLESEDTQYF; CDR3nt: TGTGCCAGCAGCCTAGAGAGTGAAGATACGCAGTATTTT
v_gene: TRBV4-1; d_gene: TRBD1; abundance: -; j_gene: TRBJ1-1; CDR3aa: CASSPPTGINTEAFF; CDR3nt: TGCGCCAGCAGCCCACCGACAGGGATCAACACTGAAGCTTTCTTT
v_gene: TRBV5-1; d_gene: TRBD2; abundance: -; j_gene: TRBJ2-1; CDR3aa: CASSPQASGDEQFF; CDR3nt: TGCGCCAGCAGCCCCCAGGCTAGCGGCGATGAGCAGTTCTTC
v_gene: TRBV28; d_gene: -; abundance: -; j_gene: TRBJ2-5; CDR3aa: CASSFYSGVETQYF; CDR3nt: TGTGCCAGCAGTTTTTACTCGGGAGTGGAGACCCAGTACTTC
v_gene: TRBV7-6; d_gene: TRBD2; abundance: -; j_gene: TRBJ2-7; CDR3aa: CASSLEPAGAYEQYF; CDR3nt: TGTGCCAGCAGCTTAGAACCAGCGGGGGCCTACGAGCAGTACTTC
v_gene: TRBV2; d_gene: TRBD1; abundance: -; j_gene: TRBJ2-3; CDR3aa: CASSGNRGADTQYF; CDR3nt: TGTGCCAGCAGTGGAAACAGGGGGGCAGATACGCAGTATTTT
v_gene: TRBV6-1; d_gene: -; abundance: -; j_gene: TRBJ1-1; CDR3aa: CASSADQGLTNTEAFF; CDR3nt: TGTGCCAGCAGTGCAGACCAAGGACTCACGAACACTGAAGCTTTCTTT
v_gene: TRBV7-8; d_gene: TRBD2; abundance: -; j_gene: TRBJ2-1; CDR3aa: CASSPVASGVNEQFF; CDR3nt: TGTGCCAGCAGCCCGGTGGCTAGCGGGGTCAATGAGCAGTTCTTC
v_gene: TRBV18; d_gene: -; abundance: -; j_gene: TRBJ2-3; CDR3aa: CASSPPAGRTDTQYF; CDR3nt: TGTGCCAGCTCACCACCGGCAGGGCGCACAGATACGCAGTATTTT
v_gene: TRBV10-3; d_gene: -; abundance: medium-sized; j_gene: TRBJ2-6; CDR3aa: CAISTGSGANVLTF; CDR3nt: TGTGCCATCAGTACAGGGTCGGGGGCCAACGTCCTGACTTTC
v_gene: TRBV27; d_gene: -; abundance: -; j_gene: TRBJ1-5; CDR3aa: CASSLSGGGNQPQHF; CDR3nt: TGTGCCAGCAGTTTATCCGGGGGGGGCAATCAGCCCCAGCATTTT
v_gene: TRBV27; d_gene: -; abundance: -; j_gene: TRBJ1-2; CDR3aa: CASLPEGGLGGYTF; CDR3nt: TGTGCCAGCCTCCCCGAGGGGGGGCTGGGAGGCTACACCTTC
v_gene: TRBV7-6; d_gene: -; abundance: -; j_gene: TRBJ2-1; CDR3aa: CASSLGARNEQFF; CDR3nt: TGTGCCAGCAGCTTAGGGGCGAGAAATGAGCAGTTCTTC
v_gene: TRBV11-2; d_gene: -; abundance: -; j_gene: TRBJ2-2; CDR3aa: CASSLEAVTGELFF; CDR3nt: TGTGCCAGCAGCTTAGAGGCGGTAACCGGGGAGCTGTTTTTT
v_gene: TRBV2; d_gene: TRBD1; abundance: -; j_gene: TRBJ1-4; CDR3aa: CASRAGTGAEKLFF; CDR3nt: TGTGCCAGCAGGGCCGGGACAGGGGCCGAAAAACTGTTTTTT
v_gene: TRBV6-1; d_gene: TRBD2; abundance: -; j_gene: TRBJ2-7; CDR3aa: CASTTSGSSYEQYF; CDR3nt: TGTGCCAGCACGACTAGCGGTAGCTCCTACGAGCAGTACTTC
v_gene: TRBV10-3; d_gene: TRBD2; abundance: -; j_gene: TRBJ2-2; CDR3aa: CAISVTSGGANTGELFF; CDR3nt: TGTGCCATCAGTGTAACTAGCGGGGGCGCGAACACCGGGGAGCTGTTTTTT
v_gene: TRBV5-6; d_gene: -; abundance: -; j_gene: TRBJ1-5; CDR3aa: CASRQWTAGYNQPQHF; CDR3nt: TGTGCCAGCAGGCAATGGACAGCAGGCTACAATCAGCCCCAGCATTTT